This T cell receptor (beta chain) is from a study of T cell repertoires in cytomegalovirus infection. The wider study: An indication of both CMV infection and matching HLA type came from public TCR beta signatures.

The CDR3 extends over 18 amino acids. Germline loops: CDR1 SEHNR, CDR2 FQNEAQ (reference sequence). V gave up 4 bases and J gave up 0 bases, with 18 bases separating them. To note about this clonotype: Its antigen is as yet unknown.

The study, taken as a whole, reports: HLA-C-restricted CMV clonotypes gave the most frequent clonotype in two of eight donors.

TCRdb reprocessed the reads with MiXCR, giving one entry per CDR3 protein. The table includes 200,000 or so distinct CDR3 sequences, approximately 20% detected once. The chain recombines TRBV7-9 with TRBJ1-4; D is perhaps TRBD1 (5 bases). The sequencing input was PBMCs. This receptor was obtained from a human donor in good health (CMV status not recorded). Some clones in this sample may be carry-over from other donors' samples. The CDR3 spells CASSSPGRRGATNEKLFF. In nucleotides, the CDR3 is TGTGCCAGCAGCTCTCCGGGACGAAGGGGTGCAACTAATGAAAAACTGTTTTTT. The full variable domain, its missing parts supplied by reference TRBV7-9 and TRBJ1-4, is DTGVSQNPRHKITKRGQNVTFRCDPISEHNRLYWYRQTLGQGPEFLTYFQNEAQLEKSRLLSDRFSAERPKGSFSTLEIQRTEQGDSAMYLCASSSPGRRGATNEKLFFGSGTQLSVL.